This is a list of T cell receptor beta chains from one sample in a study of tumour-infiltrating T cells in Burkitt lymphoma. TCRdb's table, derived via immunoSEQ multiplex PCR, lists solely in-frame clones and lacks some. The sample gives about 6,600 clones, about 85% of which show up once; 8% to 13% is in the top ten. Sample: tumor tissue. The receptors here all came from a human donor with Burkitt lymphoma. The CDR3 runs from the conserved cysteine through the conserved F or W. Fields, in order: clone size, J gene, V gene, CDR3 length, D gene, CDR3 protein, CDR3 DNA. A D gene is named only where the DNA matches it firmly. Part of the rows lack a size; the others show once, few, many or a class for expanded clones.

clone_size: once
j_call: TRBJ1-2
v_call: TRBV6-1
cdr3_length: 13
d_call: NA
cdr3_aa: CASSETRTDGYTF
cdr3_nt: TGTGCCAGCAGTGAAACACGGACAGATGGCTACACCTTC

clone_size: once
j_call: TRBJ1-1
v_call: TRBV6-1
cdr3_length: 18
d_call: TRBD1
cdr3_aa: CASSASPVWTGKYTEAFF
cdr3_nt: TGTGCCAGCAGTGCCTCCCCCGTATGGACAGGGAAATATACTGAAGCTTTCTTT

clone_size: NA
j_call: TRBJ2-7
v_call: TRBV18
cdr3_length: 13
d_call: NA
cdr3_aa: CASSGTSFGEQYF
cdr3_nt: TGTGCCAGCTCAGGGACGTCCTTCGGCGAGCAGTACTTC

clone_size: once
j_call: TRBJ2-2
v_call: TRBV15
cdr3_length: 15
d_call: NA
cdr3_aa: CATSRVRSNTGELFF
cdr3_nt: TGTGCCACCAGCAGAGTTCGTTCGAACACCGGGGAGCTGTTTTTT

clone_size: NA
j_call: TRBJ2-7
v_call: TRBV7-8
cdr3_length: 14
d_call: NA
cdr3_aa: CASTTAAGAYEQYF
cdr3_nt: TGTGCCAGCACCACGGCGGCAGGCGCCTACGAGCAGTACTTC

clone_size: NA
j_call: TRBJ2-1
v_call: TRBV4-2
cdr3_length: 17
d_call: NA
cdr3_aa: CASSQRRGDSSYNEQFF
cdr3_nt: TGTGCCAGCAGCCAGCGCCGCGGGGATAGCTCCTACAATGAGCAGTTCTTC

clone_size: NA
j_call: TRBJ2-5
v_call: TRBV7-3
cdr3_length: 16
d_call: TRBD2
cdr3_aa: CASSSLSGGIQETQYF
cdr3_nt: TGTGCCAGCAGCTCCCTTAGCGGGGGGATACAAGAGACCCAGTACTTC

clone_size: NA
j_call: TRBJ2-3
v_call: TRBV5-6
cdr3_length: 14
d_call: TRBD2
cdr3_aa: CASRSSGSTDTQYF
cdr3_nt: TGTGCCAGCAGATCTAGCGGGAGCACAGATACGCAGTATTTT

clone_size: NA
j_call: TRBJ2-5
v_call: TRBV7-9
cdr3_length: 15
d_call: TRBD1
cdr3_aa: CASSLSDRGEETQYF
cdr3_nt: TGTGCCAGCAGCTTAAGCGACAGGGGTGAAGAGACCCAGTACTTC

clone_size: NA
j_call: TRBJ1-2
v_call: TRBV4-1
cdr3_length: 15
d_call: TRBD1
cdr3_aa: CASSQDQTGNYGYTF
cdr3_nt: TGCGCCAGCAGCCAAGATCAGACAGGGAACTATGGCTACACCTTC

clone_size: NA
j_call: TRBJ1-1
v_call: TRBV5-1
cdr3_length: 14
d_call: NA
cdr3_aa: CASSLLGGDTEAFF
cdr3_nt: TGCGCCAGCAGCTTGTTGGGGGGGGACACTGAAGCTTTCTTT

clone_size: few
j_call: TRBJ2-2
v_call: TRBV15
cdr3_length: 15
d_call: NA
cdr3_aa: CATSRVFGDTGELFF
cdr3_nt: TGTGCCACCAGCAGGGTATTTGGGGACACCGGGGAGCTGTTTTTT

clone_size: NA
j_call: TRBJ1-3
v_call: TRBV13
cdr3_length: 16
d_call: NA
cdr3_aa: CASRYGVSNPGNTIYF
cdr3_nt: TGTGCCAGCAGGTATGGGGTGAGCAATCCAGGAAACACCATATATTTT

clone_size: NA
j_call: TRBJ1-2
v_call: TRBV9
cdr3_length: 14
d_call: NA
cdr3_aa: CASSVGDTRHGYTF
cdr3_nt: TGTGCCAGCAGCGTAGGCGACACTAGACATGGCTACACCTTC

clone_size: NA
j_call: TRBJ1-5
v_call: TRBV7-9
cdr3_length: 13
d_call: TRBD1
cdr3_aa: CASSPPGQAPQHF
cdr3_nt: TGTGCCAGCAGCCCCCCAGGACAGGCCCCCCAGCATTTT

clone_size: few
j_call: TRBJ2-1
v_call: TRBV5-1
cdr3_length: 12
d_call: TRBD1
cdr3_aa: CASLGQANEQFF
cdr3_nt: TGCGCCAGCCTGGGACAGGCTAATGAGCAGTTCTTC

clone_size: NA
j_call: TRBJ2-5
v_call: TRBV7-7
cdr3_length: 13
d_call: NA
cdr3_aa: CASSLAVQETQYF
cdr3_nt: TGTGCTAGCAGCTTAGCAGTTCAAGAGACCCAGTACTTC

clone_size: once
j_call: TRBJ1-3
v_call: TRBV15
cdr3_length: 14
d_call: NA
cdr3_aa: CATNPRGIGNTIYF
cdr3_nt: TGTGCCACTAACCCGAGGGGCATAGGAAACACCATATATTTT

clone_size: NA
j_call: TRBJ1-1
v_call: TRBV28
cdr3_length: 19
d_call: TRBD1
cdr3_aa: CASSMINRQGRGPNTEAFF
cdr3_nt: TGTGCCAGCAGTATGATAAACAGACAGGGGAGAGGCCCGAACACTGAAGCTTTCTTT

clone_size: NA
j_call: TRBJ1-1
v_call: TRBV29-1
cdr3_length: 14
d_call: NA
cdr3_aa: CSVFQLERNTEAFF
cdr3_nt: TGCAGCGTTTTTCAACTCGAAAGGAACACTGAAGCTTTCTTT

clone_size: NA
j_call: TRBJ2-6
v_call: TRBV19
cdr3_length: 15
d_call: NA
cdr3_aa: CASSIESSGANVLTF
cdr3_nt: TGTGCCAGTAGTATAGAGAGCTCTGGGGCCAACGTCCTGACTTTC

clone_size: NA
j_call: TRBJ1-2
v_call: TRBV5-8
cdr3_length: 15
d_call: NA
cdr3_aa: CASSLQGRGDYGYTF
cdr3_nt: TGTGCCAGCAGCCTGCAGGGCAGGGGAGACTATGGCTACACCTTC

clone_size: NA
j_call: TRBJ2-1
v_call: TRBV29-1
cdr3_length: 14
d_call: TRBD1
cdr3_aa: CSVRTGRNYNEQFF
cdr3_nt: TGCAGCGTTCGGACAGGGAGGAACTACAATGAGCAGTTCTTC

clone_size: NA
j_call: TRBJ2-7
v_call: TRBV5-6
cdr3_length: 13
d_call: NA
cdr3_aa: CASSLQGTYEQYF
cdr3_nt: TGTGCCAGCAGCCTACAGGGAACCTACGAGCAGTACTTC

clone_size: NA
j_call: TRBJ1-1
v_call: TRBV7-6
cdr3_length: 14
d_call: NA
cdr3_aa: CASSNTIGGTEAFF
cdr3_nt: TGTGCCAGCAGCAACACCATAGGGGGAACTGAAGCTTTCTTT

clone_size: few
j_call: TRBJ2-7
v_call: TRBV21-1
cdr3_length: 15
d_call: NA
cdr3_aa: CASSTQGERSCEQYF
cdr3_nt: TGTGCCAGCAGTACACAGGGGGAGAGGTCCTGCGAGCAGTACTTC

clone_size: NA
j_call: TRBJ1-2
v_call: TRBV5-4
cdr3_length: 15
d_call: NA
cdr3_aa: CASTTGTAGVGGYTF
cdr3_nt: TGTGCCAGCACCACTGGGACGGCAGGGGTAGGTGGCTACACCTTC

clone_size: few
j_call: TRBJ2-1
v_call: TRBV7-8
cdr3_length: 14
d_call: NA
cdr3_aa: CASRWSGAYNEQFF
cdr3_nt: TGTGCCAGCAGGTGGAGCGGAGCCTACAATGAGCAGTTCTTC

clone_size: NA
j_call: TRBJ2-3
v_call: TRBV15
cdr3_length: 14
d_call: NA
cdr3_aa: CATSRDDNTDTQYF
cdr3_nt: TGTGCCACCAGCAGAGATGACAACACAGATACGCAGTATTTT

clone_size: NA
j_call: TRBJ2-3
v_call: TRBV7-2
cdr3_length: 14
d_call: NA
cdr3_aa: CASSSTGRTDTQYF
cdr3_nt: TGTGCCAGCAGCTCTACCGGACGCACAGATACGCAGTATTTT

clone_size: NA
j_call: TRBJ1-2
v_call: TRBV2
cdr3_length: 13
d_call: NA
cdr3_aa: CASSGQGRGGYTF
cdr3_nt: TGTGCCAGCAGCGGCCAGGGGCGGGGTGGCTACACCTTC

clone_size: few
j_call: TRBJ2-7
v_call: TRBV5-6
cdr3_length: 18
d_call: NA
cdr3_aa: CASSLRGTLGLISHEQYF
cdr3_nt: TGTGCCAGCAGCTTACGGGGGACCCTTGGTCTGATCTCCCACGAGCAGTACTTC

clone_size: once
j_call: TRBJ2-7
v_call: TRBV28
cdr3_length: 14
d_call: TRBD1
cdr3_aa: CASSSWDRSYEQYF
cdr3_nt: TGTGCCAGCAGTTCCTGGGACAGGTCCTACGAGCAGTACTTC

clone_size: NA
j_call: TRBJ1-1
v_call: TRBV5-1
cdr3_length: 11
d_call: NA
cdr3_aa: CASRDVAEAFF
cdr3_nt: TGCGCCAGTCGGGATGTGGCTGAAGCTTTCTTT

clone_size: NA
j_call: TRBJ2-3
v_call: TRBV5-8
cdr3_length: 15
d_call: TRBD1
cdr3_aa: CASSYGQGWTDTQYF
cdr3_nt: TGTGCCAGCAGCTATGGACAGGGTTGGACAGATACGCAGTATTTT

clone_size: NA
j_call: TRBJ1-2
v_call: TRBV29-1
cdr3_length: 16
d_call: NA
cdr3_aa: CSADHYDIGSSHGYTF
cdr3_nt: TGCAGCGCCGACCACTATGACATCGGTAGTTCCCATGGCTACACCTTC

clone_size: NA
j_call: TRBJ2-3
v_call: TRBV29-1
cdr3_length: 14
d_call: TRBD2
cdr3_aa: CSVASGASTDTQYF
cdr3_nt: TGCAGCGTTGCCAGCGGGGCTAGCACAGATACGCAGTATTTT

clone_size: NA
j_call: TRBJ1-1
v_call: TRBV2
cdr3_length: 15
d_call: NA
cdr3_aa: CASPKGSKVNTEAFF
cdr3_nt: TGTGCCAGCCCGAAGGGTTCCAAGGTAAACACTGAAGCTTTCTTT

clone_size: once
j_call: TRBJ1-5
v_call: TRBV10-3
cdr3_length: 15
d_call: NA
cdr3_aa: CAISEYRGGDQPQHF
cdr3_nt: TGTGCCATCAGTGAGTATCGAGGGGGGGATCAGCCCCAGCATTTT

clone_size: NA
j_call: TRBJ2-7
v_call: TRBV7-2
cdr3_length: 15
d_call: NA
cdr3_aa: CASSSARGGSYEQYF
cdr3_nt: TGTGCCAGCAGCTCAGCCAGGGGAGGCTCTTACGAGCAGTACTTC

clone_size: NA
j_call: TRBJ1-2
v_call: TRBV18
cdr3_length: 15
d_call: NA
cdr3_aa: CASSPRSGKDYGYTF
cdr3_nt: TGTGCCAGCTCACCACGGAGCGGGAAAGACTATGGCTACACCTTC

clone_size: NA
j_call: TRBJ2-5
v_call: TRBV6-5
cdr3_length: 15
d_call: NA
cdr3_aa: CASSYGGTSQETQYF
cdr3_nt: TGTGCCAGCAGTTACGGGGGGACCTCCCAAGAGACCCAGTACTTC

clone_size: NA
j_call: TRBJ1-2
v_call: TRBV18
cdr3_length: 13
d_call: TRBD1
cdr3_aa: CASSPGTGEGYTF
cdr3_nt: TGTGCCAGCTCACCGGGGACAGGGGAAGGCTACACCTTC

clone_size: NA
j_call: TRBJ2-7
v_call: TRBV9
cdr3_length: 16
d_call: TRBD2
cdr3_aa: CASSQLAGGASYEQYF
cdr3_nt: TGTGCCAGCAGCCAGCTAGCGGGGGGAGCCTCCTACGAGCAGTACTTC

clone_size: NA
j_call: TRBJ2-5
v_call: TRBV2
cdr3_length: 13
d_call: TRBD2
cdr3_aa: CASHGTRQETQYF
cdr3_nt: TGTGCCAGTCACGGGACTAGACAAGAGACCCAGTACTTC

clone_size: NA
j_call: TRBJ2-2
v_call: TRBV27
cdr3_length: 19
d_call: NA
cdr3_aa: CASSQDPGTLRDYTGELFF
cdr3_nt: TGTGCCAGCAGCCAAGATCCCGGGACGCTAAGGGATTACACCGGGGAGCTGTTTTTT

clone_size: NA
j_call: TRBJ1-1
v_call: TRBV11-1
cdr3_length: 13
d_call: NA
cdr3_aa: CASSLTGNTEAFF
cdr3_nt: TGTGCCAGCAGCTTAACAGGGAACACTGAAGCTTTCTTT

clone_size: NA
j_call: TRBJ2-1
v_call: TRBV11-3
cdr3_length: 14
d_call: TRBD1
cdr3_aa: CASSRGGGYNEQFF
cdr3_nt: TGTGCCAGCAGCCGAGGGGGCGGTTACAATGAGCAGTTCTTC

clone_size: NA
j_call: TRBJ1-5
v_call: TRBV27
cdr3_length: 17
d_call: NA
cdr3_aa: CASSPYSTSQRNQPQHF
cdr3_nt: TGTGCCAGCAGTCCATACTCGACAAGCCAAAGGAATCAGCCCCAGCATTTT

clone_size: NA
j_call: TRBJ2-6
v_call: TRBV15
cdr3_length: 16
d_call: NA
cdr3_aa: CATSREYGLLGNVLTF
cdr3_nt: TGTGCCACCAGCAGAGAGTATGGACTCCTGGGCAACGTCCTGACTTTC

clone_size: NA
j_call: TRBJ2-3
v_call: TRBV14
cdr3_length: 15
d_call: TRBD2
cdr3_aa: CASSQGTRSTDTQYF
cdr3_nt: TGTGCCAGCAGCCAAGGGACTAGGAGCACAGATACGCAGTATTTT

clone_size: NA
j_call: TRBJ2-2
v_call: TRBV5-1
cdr3_length: 17
d_call: NA
cdr3_aa: CASSWGLEFTSPGELFF
cdr3_nt: TGCGCCAGCAGCTGGGGGCTCGAGTTTACTTCACCCGGGGAGCTGTTTTTT

clone_size: NA
j_call: TRBJ2-1
v_call: TRBV9
cdr3_length: 16
d_call: NA
cdr3_aa: CASSVAGVAGLGEQFF
cdr3_nt: TGTGCCAGCAGCGTAGCTGGGGTGGCAGGGCTGGGGGAGCAGTTCTTC

clone_size: NA
j_call: TRBJ1-5
v_call: TRBV7-2
cdr3_length: 15
d_call: NA
cdr3_aa: CASSLWAAGGWPQHF
cdr3_nt: TGTGCCAGCAGCCTCTGGGCGGCCGGCGGGTGGCCCCAGCATTTT

clone_size: once
j_call: TRBJ1-1
v_call: TRBV5-5
cdr3_length: 14
d_call: NA
cdr3_aa: CASSLKSGGTEAFF
cdr3_nt: TGTGCCAGCAGCTTGAAGTCCGGGGGCACTGAAGCTTTCTTT

clone_size: NA
j_call: TRBJ1-3
v_call: TRBV5-1
cdr3_length: 16
d_call: NA
cdr3_aa: CASSPGQRVSGNTIYF
cdr3_nt: TGCGCCAGCAGCCCGGGACAACGAGTCTCTGGAAACACCATATATTTT

clone_size: NA
j_call: TRBJ1-1
v_call: TRBV29-1
cdr3_length: 14
d_call: TRBD1
cdr3_aa: CSVPRQGGDTEAFF
cdr3_nt: TGCAGCGTACCCCGACAGGGGGGGGACACTGAAGCTTTCTTT

clone_size: NA
j_call: TRBJ1-1
v_call: TRBV6-1
cdr3_length: 18
d_call: TRBD1
cdr3_aa: CASSGQGAILGMNTEAFF
cdr3_nt: TGTGCCAGCAGTGGACAGGGGGCGATCCTAGGGATGAACACTGAAGCTTTCTTT

clone_size: NA
j_call: TRBJ2-1
v_call: TRBV25-1
cdr3_length: 16
d_call: TRBD2
cdr3_aa: CASSESGARAGGKQFF
cdr3_nt: TGTGCCAGCAGTGAATCGGGGGCTCGAGCGGGGGGTAAGCAGTTCTTC